The clone carrying this TCR beta chain was detected only once. The source of the sample is a study of CD8 T cells in Susac syndrome. The RNA, about 0.5 to 1 ug, was put through reverse transcription using random hexamers. TCRdb analysed the immunoSEQ multiplex PCR reads with MiXCR anew, one entry per CDR3 protein. This sample has 120,000 or so distinct CDR3 sequences, with 94% found just once. Sequenced sample: CD4+ T cells from PBMCs. This TCR came from a human donor in good health.

CDR3 nucleotides: TGTGCCAGCAGGGAGAACACAGATACGCAGTATTTT. Its protein is CASRENTDTQYF. The chain is built from TRBV12-3 or TRBV12-4 and TRBJ2-3, with D unresolved. Trimming took 6 bases from V and 2 from J, leaving 6 bases between them. This CDR3 comprises 12 residues.